This T cell receptor (beta chain) was found in a study of blood T cells in healthy people across ages. Study results and caveats: Diversity was estimated from one million T cells, and these estimates were considered underestimates. A roughly linear age-dependent decrease characterized TCR beta diversity per million T cells.

CDR3 length equals 18 residues. For the second PCR, which ran for roughly 7 to 11 cycles, a sample-barcoded 5' primer and a J-beta primer mix were used. Unique molecular identifiers of 12 random nucleotides labeled each cDNA. MiXCR, run by TCRdb on the 5' RACE reads, gives a single entry per CDR3 protein. The sample holds 1.5 million or so distinct CDR3 sequences, 35% to 45% seen once. About this clonotype: Its antigen is unidentified. At one boundary the junction diverges from the germline segment, which might be a read error.

Sequenced sample: blood. The chain links TRBV12-3 or TRBV12-4 to TRBJ2-5, with 12 bases that match TRBD2. The TCR comes from a woman between 18 and 29 years old in good health. The CDR3 is CASSLVLAGGVRQETQYF. The CDR3 bases are TGTGCCAGCAGTTTAGTCCTAGCGGGAGGGGTCCGACAAGAGACTCAGTACTTC.